A selection of T cell receptor beta chains follows, all from one sample in a study of blood T cell repertoires in COVID-19. TCRdb's copy holds only in-frame clones and misses some; the assay was immunoSEQ multiplex PCR. The sample shows some 130,000 clones, approximately 90% of them seen only once. The sample comprised peripheral blood. These receptors all come from a man in his fifties with active or convalescent COVID-19. The CDR3 runs from the conserved cysteine through the conserved F or W. A D gene is named only where the DNA matches it firmly. The size entry is marked missing in some rows and otherwise reads once, few, many or a size class.

>.|TRBJ2-7|TRBV28|.
CASRPSGTPYEQYF
TGTGCCAGCAGGCCCTCCGGGACACCCTACGAGCAGTACTTC
>TRBD1|TRBJ2-1|TRBV6-5|.
CASSFPTDRGGGEQFF
TGTGCCAGCAGTTTCCCCACGGACAGGGGGGGTGGTGAGCAGTTCTTC
>.|TRBJ1-1|TRBV10-1|.
CASSESRGWNTEAFF
TGCGCCAGCAGTGAGTCCCGGGGATGGAACACTGAAGCTTTCTTT
>TRBD1|TRBJ2-7|TRBV5-1|.
CASSLGGDRVVNEQYF
TGCGCCAGCAGCTTGGGGGGAGACAGGGTTGTGAACGAGCAGTACTTC
>TRBD2|TRBJ2-7|TRBV5-1|.
CASSWTSGESYEQYF
TGCGCCAGCAGCTGGACTAGCGGGGAATCCTACGAGCAGTACTTC
>TRBD1|TRBJ2-7|TRBV5-1|.
CASSYGQAEQYF
TGCGCCAGCAGCTATGGACAGGCCGAGCAGTACTTC
>TRBD1|TRBJ1-3|TRBV11-3|.
CASSSEPGQGRNTIYF
TGTGCCAGCAGCTCCGAGCCGGGACAGGGTAGAAACACCATATATTTT
>.|TRBJ2-2|TRBV19|once
CASSITRGNTGELFF
TGTGCCAGTAGTATTACCAGGGGAAACACCGGGGAGCTGTTTTTT
>.|TRBJ1-4|TRBV28|once
CASSFLEQGGGKLFF
TGTGCCAGCAGCTTTCTGGAGCAGGGAGGAGGGAAACTGTTTTTT
>.|TRBJ1-6|TRBV6-6|.
CASNDRFRDSPLHF
TGTGCCAGCAACGACAGGTTTAGGGATTCACCCCTCCACTTT
>TRBD1|TRBJ2-5|TRBV7-2|.
CASDRVRGFGETQYF
TGTGCCAGCGACAGGGTTCGAGGTTTCGGAGAGACCCAGTACTTC
>.|TRBJ2-5|TRBV30|.
CAWISGKTQYF
TGTGCCTGGATTTCGGGGAAGACCCAGTACTTC
>.|TRBJ1-2|TRBV19|.
CASSNLGRDPNYGYTF
TGTGCCAGTAGTAATTTGGGCAGAGACCCTAACTATGGCTACACCTTC
>TRBD1|TRBJ2-1|TRBV18|.
CASSQPGGGELYNEQFF
TGTGCCAGCTCACAACCAGGGGGCGGGGAACTTTACAATGAGCAGTTCTTC
>TRBD1|TRBJ1-5|TRBV2|.
CASGQGYSNQPQHF
TGTGCCAGCGGACAGGGGTATAGCAATCAGCCCCAGCATTTT
>.|TRBJ1-3|TRBV18|.
CASSRAQSSGNTIYF
TGTGCCAGCTCACGGGCGCAGAGCTCTGGAAACACCATATATTTT
>TRBD1|TRBJ1-5|TRBV2|.
CASSEDRGLSNQPQHF
TGTGCCAGCAGTGAAGACAGGGGGCTAAGCAATCAGCCCCAGCATTTT
>TRBD1|TRBJ2-7|TRBV15|medium-sized
CATSGDRGPSYEQYF
TGTGCCACCAGCGGAGACAGGGGGCCGTCCTACGAGCAGTACTTC
>TRBD1|TRBJ1-1|TRBV29-1|.
CSVVGTSDRGGKEAFF
TGCAGCGTTGTGGGGACCTCGGACAGGGGAGGTAAAGAAGCTTTCTTT
>TRBD1|TRBJ2-7|TRBV5-5|.
CASSFGDRSSYEQYF
TGTGCCAGCAGCTTCGGGGACAGGTCCTCCTACGAGCAGTACTTC
>.|TRBJ1-5|TRBV7-2|.
CASSSDFNQPQHF
TGTGCCAGCAGCTCCGACTTTAATCAGCCCCAGCATTTT
>.|TRBJ1-6|TRBV28|.
CASVSGQRDNSPLHF
TGTGCCAGCGTGTCGGGTCAGAGAGATAATTCACCCCTCCACTTT
>TRBD2|TRBJ2-3|TRBV15|.
CATSRMGLAGIDTQYF
TGTGCCACCAGCAGAATGGGACTAGCGGGAATAGATACGCAGTATTTT
>TRBD1|TRBJ2-7|TRBV18|.
CASSEVPGTGRDEQYF
TGTGCCAGCTCCGAGGTACCCGGGACAGGCAGGGACGAGCAGTACTTC
>.|TRBJ2-7|TRBV9|.
CASSVGVRVDEQYF
TGTGCCAGCAGCGTAGGGGTTCGGGTAGACGAGCAGTACTTC
>.|TRBJ2-4|TRBV19|few
CASWAQNIQYF
TGTGCCAGTTGGGCCCAAAACATTCAGTACTTC
>.|TRBJ1-1|TRBV11-2|.
CASSLVYVFF
TGTGCCAGCAGCTTAGTTTATGTTTTCTTT
>TRBD2|TRBJ2-3|TRBV7-8|.
CASSLRSSGAPTDTQYF
TGTGCCAGCAGCTTAAGGTCTAGCGGGGCACCCACAGATACGCAGTATTTT
>TRBD1|TRBJ1-3|TRBV30|.
CAWSHEHRGINRRPGNTIYF
TGTGCCTGGAGCCATGAACACAGGGGAATCAACCGACGGCCTGGAAACACCATATATTTT